The T cell receptor (beta chain) described here comes from a study of T cells in Graves' hyperthyroidism and ophthalmopathy. Study-wide context: Peripheral blood was acquired at first diagnosis, ahead of any therapy whatsoever. Study conclusions and caveats: Also found in blood were most expanded thyroid clonotypes above 0.001.

A few counts support this clonotype. Its antigen is still unknown. V lost 6 bases, J lost 5 bases, and 9 bases stayed unmatched. In germline, CDR1 is DFQATT, CDR2 SNEGSKA (reference sequence). This CDR3 has 15 amino acids. RNA transcripts served as the template for amplifying TCR beta CDR3 regions. The TCR CDR3 first-round RT-PCR relied on the HTBI primer set. TCRdb itself ran the multiplex PCR reads through MiXCR, one entry per CDR3 protein. Counted here are nearly 750,000 distinct CDR3 sequences, under 45% occurring once; the ten biggest clones make up around 32%. The V gene is TRBV20-1, the J gene TRBJ2-3, with TRBD2 matching 12 bases. The origin of this receptor is a woman aged 40-49 years with Graves' hyperthyroidism. The source material was blood. The CDR3 DNA follows: TGCAGTGCCGGAAGGGGACTAGCGGGCGGAGATACGCAGTATTTT. This codes for CSAGRGLAGGDTQYF.